This T cell receptor (beta chain) was captured by sequencing in a study of liver allograft versus peripheral blood T cells. Study-level background: Recipients' peripheral blood supplied the T cell receptor repertoires against which those in transplanted livers were compared.

The CDR3 is 12 residues long. V was cut by 3 bases and J by 9 bases, with 8 bases left in between. TCRdb itself ran the reads through MiXCR, one entry per CDR3 protein. In the table there are 2,700 or so distinct CDR3 sequences, 15% of which are singletons. By share of the sample, this clonotype is medium-sized. The receptor comes from a human patient who had a liver transplant. Some T cells may be the graft donor's. V gene TRBV12-3 or TRBV12-4 combines with J gene TRBJ2-2, with D uncertain. CDR3 bases: TGTGCCAGCAGTTTCCCCGGGCGGGAGCTGTTTTTT. Amino acids: CASSFPGRELFF.